The rows below give T cell receptor beta chains drawn from one sample of a study of blood T cell repertoires in COVID-19. Only in-frame clones appear in the TCRdb table, and some are missing; sequencing was by immunoSEQ multiplex PCR. The data show around 80,000 clones, around 79% seen once. Sequenced material: peripheral blood. Every receptor here comes from an elderly man with acute or convalescent COVID-19. Both conserved end residues are part of each CDR3. The order of the fields is D gene, V gene, J gene, CDR3 DNA, CDR3 protein. A D gene is named only where the DNA matches it firmly.

>-|TRBV6-5|TRBJ1-5
TGTGCCAGCGGGGGGGGGAACAGCAATCAGCCCCAGCATTTT
CASGGGNSNQPQHF
>-|TRBV5-1|TRBJ1-3
TGCGCCAGCAGCTTCGGGTCGGGTTTTGGAAACACCATATATTTT
CASSFGSGFGNTIYF
>-|TRBV30|TRBJ2-2
TGTGCCTGGAGTGTATGGGGCCCCGGGGAGCTGTTTTTT
CAWSVWGPGELFF
>-|TRBV7-9|TRBJ1-5
TGTGCCAGCAGCCCTATGACGGGGAACAGCAATCAGCCCCAGCATTTT
CASSPMTGNSNQPQHF
>-|TRBV5-1|TRBJ1-4
TGCGCCAGCAGGCGGGACCCTGCAACTAATGAAAAACTGTTTTTT
CASRRDPATNEKLFF
>TRBD1|TRBV19|TRBJ1-2
TGTGCCAGTAGTATATCAGGGGGCTATGGCTACACCTTC
CASSISGGYGYTF
>-|TRBV12-3/TRBV12-4|TRBJ2-2
TGTGCCAGCCGAGGGCTGAGTGCCGGGGAGCTGTTTTTT
CASRGLSAGELFF
>-|TRBV19|TRBJ1-4
TGTGCCAGTAACCGACAGAACTCACTTGAAAAACTGTTTTTT
CASNRQNSLEKLFF
>-|TRBV27|TRBJ1-1
TGTGCCAGCAGTTTATCACGGCAGGTTGAAGCTTTCTTT
CASSLSRQVEAFF
>TRBD1|TRBV5-1|TRBJ2-7
TGCGCCAGCAGCTTGGAGACAGGGGGCGACTACGAGCAGTACTTC
CASSLETGGDYEQYF
>-|TRBV2|TRBJ1-2
TGTGCCAGTAACAGGGTCAGGGACTATGGCTACACCTTC
CASNRVRDYGYTF